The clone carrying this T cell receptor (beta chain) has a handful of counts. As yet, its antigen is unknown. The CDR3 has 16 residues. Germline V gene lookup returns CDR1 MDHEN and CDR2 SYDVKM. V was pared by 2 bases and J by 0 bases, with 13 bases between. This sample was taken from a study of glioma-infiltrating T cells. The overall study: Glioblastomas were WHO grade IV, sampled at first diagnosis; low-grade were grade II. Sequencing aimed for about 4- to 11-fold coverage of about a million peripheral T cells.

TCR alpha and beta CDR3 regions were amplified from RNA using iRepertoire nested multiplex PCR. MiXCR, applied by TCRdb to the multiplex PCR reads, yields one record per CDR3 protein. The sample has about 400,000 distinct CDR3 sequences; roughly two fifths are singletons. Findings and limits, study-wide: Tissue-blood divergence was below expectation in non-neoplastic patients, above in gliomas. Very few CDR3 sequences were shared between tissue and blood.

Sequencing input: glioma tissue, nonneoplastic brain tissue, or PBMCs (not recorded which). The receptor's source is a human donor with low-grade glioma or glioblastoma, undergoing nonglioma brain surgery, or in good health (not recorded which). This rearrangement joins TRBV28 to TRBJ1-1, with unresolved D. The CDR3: CASSLRVRAMNTEAFF. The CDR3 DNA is TGTGCCAGCAGTTTACGGGTTCGGGCCATGAACACTGAAGCTTTCTTT. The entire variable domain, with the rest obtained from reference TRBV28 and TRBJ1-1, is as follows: DVKVTQSSRYLVKRTGEKVFLECVQDMDHENMFWYRQDPGLGLRLIYFSYDVKMKEKGDIPEGYSVSREKKERFSLILESASTNQTSMYLCASSLRVRAMNTEAFFGQGTRLTVV.